This passage covers 21 T cell receptor beta chains from one sample sequenced in a study of T cells in tuberculosis. The data were produced by immunoSEQ multiplex PCR, yet TCRdb's version contains in-frame clones alone and is incomplete. The sample lists around 39,000 clones, about 93% occurring once. Input material: PBMCs. The receptor source for this set is a donor aged 10-30 years with latent tuberculosis or without tuberculosis infection.

This clone was detected only once. The chain is built from TRBV10-3 and TRBJ1-5; 10 bases line up with TRBD1. This CDR3 has 15 residues. The J segment lost 1 base and the V segment lost 6 bases, leaving 3 bases of the junction unmatched. The V gene's germline CDR1 is ENHRY and CDR2 SYGVKD. DNA for the CDR3: TGTGCCATCAGCCCGGGACAGGGGAGCAATCAGCCCCAGCATTTT. This encodes CAISPGQGSNQPQHF.

The chain couples TRBV5-1 to TRBJ1-5, with 7 bases that match TRBD1. J was trimmed by 5 bases and V by 0 bases; bases with no gene match: 2. From germline, CDR1 is SGHRS and CDR2 YFSETQ. The CDR3 covers 14 residues. In DNA form, the CDR3 reads TGCGCCAGCAGCTTGGATACAGGGGATCAGCCCCAGCATTTT. Protein product: CASSLDTGDQPQHF.

This chain uses TRBV5-6 with TRBJ1-5; 9 bases agree with TRBD1. The CDR3 covers 15 residues. Germline loops: CDR1 SGHDT, CDR2 YYEEEE. V lost 2 bases, J lost 3 bases, and 3 bases stayed unmatched. The CDR3 here is CASSLQGAPNQPQHF. For the CDR3, the DNA is TGTGCCAGCAGCTTACAGGGGGCTCCCAATCAGCCCCAGCATTTT.

V gene TRBV7-3 combines with J gene TRBJ2-2; 12 bases line up with TRBD1. CDR1 is SGHTA and CDR2 is FQGTGA in the germline V gene. Trimming removed 5 bases from V and 1 base from J; junction bases left unmatched: 11. The CDR3 totals 19 residues. The CDR3 protein is CASSPQGDRGRWNTGELFF. CDR3 coding DNA: TGTGCCAGCAGCCCACAGGGGGACAGGGGGCGGTGGAACACCGGGGAGCTGTTTTTT.

The rearrangement links TRBV27 to TRBJ2-7; TRBD2 matches 10 bases. V was clipped by 3 bases and J by 3 bases; unmatched bases: 11. CDR3 length: 17 amino acids. Per the germline V gene, CDR1 is MNHEY and CDR2 is SMNVEV (reference sequence). CDR3 region: CASSFSVLAGVLYEQYF. The CDR3 DNA reads as TGTGCCAGCAGTTTCTCCGTTCTAGCGGGGGTACTCTACGAGCAGTACTTC.

V and J are TRBV5-1 and TRBJ2-3; TRBD1 might be the D (6 bases). The V end lost 1 base, the J end lost 3 bases, and 15 bases lay between the germline ends. CDR3 size: 16 residues. From germline, CDR1 is SGHRS and CDR2 YFSETQ. CDR3 nucleotides: TGCGCCAGCAGCTTGTATAGCAGGGGCGGTACAGATACGCAGTATTTT. Translating gives CASSLYSRGGTDTQYF. Complete variable domain (other parts from reference TRBV5-1 and TRBJ2-3): KAGVTQTPRYLIKTRGQQVTLSCSPISGHRSVSWYQQTPGQGLQFLFEYFSETQRNKGNFPGRFSGRQFSNSRSEMNVSTLELGDSALYLCASSLYSRGGTDTQYFGPGTRLTVL.

This chain connects TRBV5-8 to TRBJ1-5; tentatively, D is TRBD1 (5 bases). CDR3 size: 15 residues. V dropped 4 bases and J dropped 6 bases, with 17 bases sitting between them. Germline loops: CDR1 SGHTS, CDR2 YDEGEE. The CDR3 nucleotides are TGTGCCAGCAGCCTGAGCCGACAGAAATCTCAGCCCCAGCATTTT. It yields the protein CASSLSRQKSQPQHF.

This chain joins TRBV6-5 and TRBJ1-2, with D unresolved. V dropped 7 bases and J dropped 6 bases, with 12 bases sitting between them. Germline V gives CDR1 MNHEY, CDR2 SVGAGI. CDR3 length: 12 amino acids. CDR3 DNA sequence: TGTGCCAGCATTACCGGACTCAATGGCTACACCTTC. It specifies CASITGLNGYTF.

The CDR3 DNA reads TGCGCCAGCAGTCAATCGGGGACACCTGATGAAAAACTGTTTTTT. Amino acid sequence: CASSQSGTPDEKLFF. The chain uses TRBV23-1 and TRBJ1-4; D possibly corresponds to TRBD1 (6 bases). TRBV23-1 is sorted into the ORF group, with uncertain function. Deletions cut 0 bases from V and 6 bases from J, with 11 bases between. The CDR3 is 15 amino acids.

This clone turned up a few times. The J gene is TRBJ1-5, the V gene TRBV5-1, with TRBD1 identical over 8 bases. J lost 3 bases, V lost 8 bases, and 4 bases had no gene match. This CDR3 has 13 residues. Germline CDR1 and CDR2: SGHRS and YFSETQ. The CDR3 DNA reads TGCGCCAGTCGACAGGGGTACAATCAGCCCCAGCATTTT. Translating it yields CASRQGYNQPQHF.

This clone was counted once. The rearrangement links TRBV5-6 to TRBJ1-1; 7 positions match TRBD1. Germline V gives CDR1 SGHDT, CDR2 YYEEEE. This CDR3 spans 14 amino acids. V trimming: 4 bases; J trimming: 3 bases; junction bases outside the gene matches: 6. The CDR3: CASSVRDSYTEAFF. The CDR3 DNA reads TGTGCCAGCAGCGTCCGGGACAGTTACACTGAAGCTTTCTTT.

The chain links TRBV2 to TRBJ2-1; D is ambiguous. The V end was cut by 0 bases, the J end by 8 bases, with 20 bases between. Germline lookup yields CDR1 SNHLY and CDR2 FYNNEI. The CDR3 spans 17 residues. The CDR3 loop is CASSEAVVLDSMDEQFF. Written as DNA, the CDR3 is TGTGCCAGCAGTGAAGCGGTAGTGCTAGATTCGATGGATGAGCAGTTCTTC.

The rearrangement links TRBV6-1 to TRBJ1-1, with 9 positions matching TRBD1. There are 14 residues in the CDR3. V gave up 3 bases and J gave up 7 bases; unmatched junction bases: 6. Germline values: CDR1 MNHNS, CDR2 SASEGT. This chain's CDR3 is CASSDFDRGSEAFF. The CDR3 nucleotides are TGTGCCAGCAGTGACTTTGACAGGGGGAGTGAAGCTTTCTTT.

The V and J genes are TRBV28 and TRBJ1-3; D might be TRBD1 (6 bases). The V gene lost 5 bases and the J gene lost 0 bases, with 17 bases spanning the gap. Germline V CDR1 and CDR2: MDHEN, SYDVKM. This CDR3 is built from 17 residues. CDR3 coding DNA: TGTGCCAGCAGTACTCCCGGACAGACGTTCTCTGGAAACACCATATATTTT. Its translation: CASSTPGQTFSGNTIYF. The variable domain in full, completed from reference TRBV28 and TRBJ1-3, reads DVKVTQSSRYLVKRTGEKVFLECVQDMDHENMFWYRQDPGLGLRLIYFSYDVKMKEKGDIPEGYSVSREKKERFSLILESASTNQTSMYLCASSTPGQTFSGNTIYFGEGSWLTVV.

The gene calls are TRBV13 and TRBJ2-1; TRBD2 is a possible D gene (7 bases). This CDR3 comprises 14 residues. Between the trimmed V and J ends, which lost 0 bases and 5 bases, there was a span of 8 bases. The V gene's germline CDR1 is PRHDT and CDR2 FYEKMQ (reference sequence). The CDR3 DNA reads as TGTGCCAGCAGCTTAGGGCGGGGGCACAATGAGCAGTTCTTC. Encoded protein: CASSLGRGHNEQFF. The full variable domain, its missing parts supplied by reference TRBV13 and TRBJ2-1, is AAGVIQSPRHLIKEKRETATLKCYPIPRHDTVYWYQQGPGQDPQFLISFYEKMQSDKGSIPDRFSAQQFSDYHSELNMSSLELGDSALYFCASSLGRGHNEQFFGPGTRLTVL.

The chain uses TRBV5-5 and TRBJ2-7; TRBD1 matches 8 bases. The V gene end was trimmed by 4 bases and the J gene end by 6 bases; junction bases not matched to a gene: 9. The V gene's germline CDR1 is SGHKS and CDR2 YYEKEE (reference sequence). This CDR3 has 14 amino acids. CDR3 in amino acids: CASSPTGTGLEQYF. CDR3 nucleotide sequence: TGTGCCAGCAGCCCAACCGGGACAGGACTCGAGCAGTACTTC.

This CDR3 reads CASSGRGTYEQYF. CDR3 coding DNA: TGTGCCAGCAGTGGCAGGGGTACCTACGAGCAGTACTTC. The gene calls are TRBV6-1 and TRBJ2-7; D perhaps matches TRBD1 (6 bases). This CDR3 has 13 amino acids. The V and J ends lost 4 bases and 2 bases respectively, with 9 bases between them. Germline-derived CDR1 and CDR2 are MNHNS and SASEGT.

The rearrangement uses TRBV25-1 and TRBJ2-1; 9 positions agree with TRBD1. This CDR3 is 15 amino acids long. V lost 5 bases and J lost 2; bases outside the gene matches: 4. The germline gives CDR1 MGHDK, CDR2 SYGVNS. CDR3 bases: TGTGCCAGCAGTCGCGGGGACAGGGCCTACAATGAGCAGTTCTTC. Translated: CASSRGDRAYNEQFF.

V and J are TRBV2 and TRBJ1-1, with D perhaps matching TRBD1 (6 bases). Trimming took 4 bases from V and 4 from J, leaving 10 bases between them. CDR1 SNHLY and CDR2 FYNNEI come from the germline V gene. The CDR3 has 13 amino acids. The CDR3: CASSVNRATEAFF. CDR3 bases: TGTGCCAGCAGTGTAAACAGGGCCACTGAAGCTTTCTTT.

The CDR3 protein is CASSQDETGGNRVYGYTF. The CDR3 DNA sequence: TGCGCCAGCAGCCAAGACGAGACAGGGGGTAATAGAGTCTATGGCTACACCTTC. The chain is built from TRBV4-1 and TRBJ1-2; 9 nucleotides align to TRBD1. Germline lookup yields CDR1 MGHRA and CDR2 YSYEKL. The J segment lost 4 bases and the V segment lost 0 bases, leaving 12 bases of the junction unmatched. The CDR3 extends over 18 amino acids.

The rearrangement links TRBV4-1 to TRBJ1-2; 8 bases fit TRBD1. This CDR3 has 15 amino acids. V lost 1 base, J lost 0 bases, and 1 base stayed unmatched. Germline V gene sequence: CDR1 MGHRA, CDR2 YSYEKL. The CDR3 protein is CASSQGDRPNYGYTF. The CDR3 bases are TGCGCCAGCAGCCAAGGGGACAGGCCTAACTATGGCTACACCTTC.